The rows below give T cell receptor beta chains drawn from one sample of a study of shared clonotypes between healthy human individuals. Profiled with immunoSEQ multiplex PCR; TCRdb holds only in-frame clones, not every one. The sample comprises under 2,000,000 clones, about 95% of which are singletons, and 1% to 1.5% rests with the top ten. Sequenced sample: naive CD8+ T cells sorted from blood. All receptors come from a man younger than 35 in good health. The CDR3 runs from the conserved cysteine through the conserved F or W. Each record gives: J gene, clone size, D gene, V gene, CDR3 DNA, CDR3 protein. D genes are given only for firm matches. Size is omitted from some rows. Given values are once, few, many or a class for expanded clones.

TRBJ2-7	NA	NA	TRBV27	TGTGCCAGCAGTTGGATTAGTTCGTCCTACGAGCAGTACTTC	CASSWISSSYEQYF
TRBJ2-3	NA	NA	TRBV5-1	TGCGCCAGCACCGCCGAGGACAGCTACACAGATACGCAGTATTTT	CASTAEDSYTDTQYF
TRBJ2-3	NA	TRBD2	TRBV6-5	TGTGCCAGCAGTTACTTTACTAGCGGAGGCACAGATACGCAGTATTTT	CASSYFTSGGTDTQYF
TRBJ2-1	NA	NA	TRBV7-9	TGTGCCAGCAGCTTATTGGGGACGGAATACAATGAGCAGTTCTTC	CASSLLGTEYNEQFF
TRBJ2-1	NA	NA	TRBV4-1	TGCGCCAGCAGCCAAGAATCGGGTTATGAGCAGTTCTTC	CASSQESGYEQFF
TRBJ2-2	NA	NA	TRBV9	TGTGCCAGCAGCGTAGGATTGACCGGGGAGCTGTTTTTT	CASSVGLTGELFF
TRBJ1-2	NA	NA	TRBV5-5	TGTGCCAGCAGCTTGGATGGGGACGGCTACACCTTC	CASSLDGDGYTF
TRBJ2-1	NA	NA	TRBV7-6	TGTGCCAGCAGCTTAGCGGGAGGTGAGCAGTTCTTC	CASSLAGGEQFF
TRBJ2-3	NA	TRBD1	TRBV10-1	TGCGCCAGCAGAGCCGGGACAGGGAGCACAGATACGCAGTATTTT	CASRAGTGSTDTQYF
TRBJ2-1	NA	TRBD2	TRBV5-1	TGCGCCAGCAGCTTGGCGGGAGGGGACTACAATGAGCAGTTCTTC	CASSLAGGDYNEQFF
TRBJ2-7	NA	NA	TRBV7-9	TGTGCCAGCAGCTCAGCCGAAGGGGAGGATCCCTACGAGCAGTACTTC	CASSSAEGEDPYEQYF
TRBJ2-7	NA	NA	TRBV9	TGTGCCAGCAGCGTAGAATCTGGAGCCTACGAGCAGTACTTC	CASSVESGAYEQYF
TRBJ1-5	NA	NA	TRBV27	TGTGCCAGCAGTCAAGGCAGGGTAGGCAATCAGCCCCAGCATTTT	CASSQGRVGNQPQHF
TRBJ2-3	NA	NA	TRBV9	TGTGCCAGCAGCGTATACTCGGACTCCACAGATACGCAGTATTTT	CASSVYSDSTDTQYF
TRBJ2-2	NA	NA	TRBV13	TGTGCCAGCAGCTTAGTGGGCTGGGACACCGGGGAGCTGTTTTTT	CASSLVGWDTGELFF
TRBJ2-7	NA	NA	TRBV7-9	TGTGCCAGCAGCTTAGTCGGAGAGCAGTACTTC	CASSLVGEQYF
TRBJ2-3	NA	NA	TRBV15	TGTGCCACCAGCAAACTTACCACAGATACGCAGTATTTT	CATSKLTTDTQYF
TRBJ2-7	NA	NA	TRBV7-2	TGTGCCAGCAGCTTAGTGGCGTACGAGCAGTACTTC	CASSLVAYEQYF
TRBJ2-2	NA	NA	TRBV2	TGTGCCAGCAATGCGGCTGACTCGAACACCGGGGAGCTGTTTTTT	CASNAADSNTGELFF
TRBJ1-2	once	NA	TRBV27	TGTGCCAGCAGTTCCGCGGCCACCTCAAGGGCTTATGGCTACACCTTC	CASSSAATSRAYGYTF
TRBJ2-3	NA	NA	TRBV6-5	TGTGCCAGCAGTTATGGCAACGAATTAAGCTTAGATACGCAGTATTTT	CASSYGNELSLDTQYF
TRBJ1-2	NA	NA	TRBV10-3	TGTGCCATCAATGCCGGGACCCAAATAGGGTATGGCTACACCTTC	CAINAGTQIGYGYTF
TRBJ1-6	NA	NA	TRBV9	TGTGCCAGCAGCGGGGGCACTTCACCCCTCCACTTT	CASSGGTSPLHF
TRBJ1-2	NA	NA	TRBV19	TGTGCCAGTAGTATCGACAGCTATGGCTACACCTTC	CASSIDSYGYTF
TRBJ2-7	NA	NA	TRBV6-5	TGTGCCAGCAGTTACTTTGGTCCAGAAACCTACGAGCAGTACTTC	CASSYFGPETYEQYF
TRBJ2-7	once	NA	TRBV6-1	TGTGCCAGCCTCTATCAGGGGTCCTACGAGCAGTACTTC	CASLYQGSYEQYF
TRBJ1-1	NA	NA	TRBV6-6	TGTGCCAGCACCTTTGACTGGAACACTGAAGCTTTCTTT	CASTFDWNTEAFF
TRBJ2-1	NA	NA	TRBV29-1	TGCAGCTTATGGGCCGCCACCTACAATGAGCAGTTCTTC	CSLWAATYNEQFF